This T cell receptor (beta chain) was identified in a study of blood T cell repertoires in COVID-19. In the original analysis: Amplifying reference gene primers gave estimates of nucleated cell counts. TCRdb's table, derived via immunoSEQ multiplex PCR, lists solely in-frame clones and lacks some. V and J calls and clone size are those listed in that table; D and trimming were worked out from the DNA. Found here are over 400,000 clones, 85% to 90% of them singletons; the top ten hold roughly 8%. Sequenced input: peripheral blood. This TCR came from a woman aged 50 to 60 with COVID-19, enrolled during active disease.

This CDR3 reads CASRRDSLNEKLFF. The CDR3 DNA is TGTGCCAGCAGAAGGGACAGCCTTAATGAAAAACTGTTTTTT. This chain connects TRBV6-5 to TRBJ1-4; 7 bases are a match to TRBD1. Trimming cost V 6 bases and J 4 bases; bases outside gene matches: 5. The CDR3 runs 14 residues. The V gene's germline CDR1 is MNHEY and CDR2 SVGAGI.